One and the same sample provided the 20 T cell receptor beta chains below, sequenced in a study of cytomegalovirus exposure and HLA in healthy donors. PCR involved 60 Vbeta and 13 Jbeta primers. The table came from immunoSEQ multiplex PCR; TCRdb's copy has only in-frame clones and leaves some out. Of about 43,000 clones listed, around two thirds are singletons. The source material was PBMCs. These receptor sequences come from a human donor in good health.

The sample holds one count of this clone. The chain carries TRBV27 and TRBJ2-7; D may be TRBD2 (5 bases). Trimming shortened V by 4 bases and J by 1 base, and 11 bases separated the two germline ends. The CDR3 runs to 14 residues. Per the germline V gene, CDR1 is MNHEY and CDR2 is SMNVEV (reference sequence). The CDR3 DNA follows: TGTGCCAGCAGTTCGGGGAGTTGGTCCTACGAGCAGTACTTC. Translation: CASSSGSWSYEQYF.

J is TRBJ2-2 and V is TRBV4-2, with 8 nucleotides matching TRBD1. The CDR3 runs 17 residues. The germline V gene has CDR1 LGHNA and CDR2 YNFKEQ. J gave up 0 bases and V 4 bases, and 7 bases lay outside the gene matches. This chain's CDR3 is CASSPRGQAANTGELFF. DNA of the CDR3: TGTGCCAGCAGCCCCAGGGGGCAGGCCGCGAACACCGGGGAGCTGTTTTTT.

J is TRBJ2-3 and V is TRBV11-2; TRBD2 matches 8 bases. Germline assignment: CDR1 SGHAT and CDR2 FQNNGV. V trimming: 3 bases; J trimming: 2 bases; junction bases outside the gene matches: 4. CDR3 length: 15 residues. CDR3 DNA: TGTGCCAGCAGCTTGAGCGGGGGCCACACAGATACGCAGTATTTT. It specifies CASSLSGGHTDTQYF.

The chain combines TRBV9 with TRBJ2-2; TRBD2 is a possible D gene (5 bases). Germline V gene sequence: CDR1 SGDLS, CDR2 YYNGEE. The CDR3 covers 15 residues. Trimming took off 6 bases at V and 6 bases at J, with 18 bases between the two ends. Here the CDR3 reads CASTRSGKEAGELFF. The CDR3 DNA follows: TGTGCCAGCACCCGAAGCGGCAAAGAGGCCGGGGAGCTGTTTTTT.

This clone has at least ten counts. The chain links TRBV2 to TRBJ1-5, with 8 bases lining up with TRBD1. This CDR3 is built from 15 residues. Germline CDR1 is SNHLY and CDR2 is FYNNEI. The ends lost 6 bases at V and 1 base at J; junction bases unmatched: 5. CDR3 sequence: CASREYRGSNQPQHF. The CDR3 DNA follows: TGTGCCAGCAGGGAATACAGGGGGAGCAATCAGCCCCAGCATTTT.

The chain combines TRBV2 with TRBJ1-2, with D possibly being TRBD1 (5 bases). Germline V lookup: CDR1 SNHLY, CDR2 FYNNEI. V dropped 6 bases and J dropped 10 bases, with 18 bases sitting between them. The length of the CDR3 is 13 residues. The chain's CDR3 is CASRAGTLADYTF. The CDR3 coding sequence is TGTGCCAGCAGGGCCGGGACTCTCGCGGACTACACCTTC.

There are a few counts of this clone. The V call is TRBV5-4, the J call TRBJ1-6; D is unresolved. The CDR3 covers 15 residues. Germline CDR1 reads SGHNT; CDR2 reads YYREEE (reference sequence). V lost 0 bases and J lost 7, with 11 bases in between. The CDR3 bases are TGTGCCAGCAGCTTGGACAGAGTCGAAAATTCACCCCTCCACTTT. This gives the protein CASSLDRVENSPLHF.

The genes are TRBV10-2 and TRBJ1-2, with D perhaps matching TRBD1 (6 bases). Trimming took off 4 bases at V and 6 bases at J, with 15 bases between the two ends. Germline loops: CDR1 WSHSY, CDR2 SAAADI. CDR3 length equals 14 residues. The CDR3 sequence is CASSGSRGVNGYTF. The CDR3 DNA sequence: TGCGCCAGCAGTGGGTCCAGGGGAGTCAATGGCTACACCTTC.

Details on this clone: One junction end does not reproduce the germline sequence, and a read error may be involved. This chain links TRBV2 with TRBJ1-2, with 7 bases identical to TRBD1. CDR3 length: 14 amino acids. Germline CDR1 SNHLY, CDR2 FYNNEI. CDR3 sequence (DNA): TGTGCCGGCAGTGGACAGGCGGGCAACTATGGCTACACCTTC. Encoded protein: CAGSGQAGNYGYTF.

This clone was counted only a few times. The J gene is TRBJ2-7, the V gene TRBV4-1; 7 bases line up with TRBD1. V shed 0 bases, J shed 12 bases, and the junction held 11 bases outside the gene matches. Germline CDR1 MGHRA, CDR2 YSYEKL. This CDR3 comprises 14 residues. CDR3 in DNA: TGCGCCAGCAGCCAAGATAGGGGGCCGGCACGACGGTACTTC. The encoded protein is CASSQDRGPARRYF.

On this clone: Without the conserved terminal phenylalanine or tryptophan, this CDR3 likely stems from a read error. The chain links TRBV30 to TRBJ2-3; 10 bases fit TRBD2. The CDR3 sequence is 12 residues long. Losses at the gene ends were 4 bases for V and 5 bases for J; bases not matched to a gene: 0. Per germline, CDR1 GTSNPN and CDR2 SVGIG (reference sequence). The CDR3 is CAWTSGGDTQYV. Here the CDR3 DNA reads TGTGCCTGGACTAGCGGGGGAGATACGCAGTATGTT.

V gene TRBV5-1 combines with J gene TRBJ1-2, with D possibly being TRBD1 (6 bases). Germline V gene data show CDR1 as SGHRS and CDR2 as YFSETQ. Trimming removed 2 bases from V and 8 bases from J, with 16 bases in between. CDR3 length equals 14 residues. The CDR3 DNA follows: TGCGCCAGCAGCTTTGGCGTACAGGGCAGCGGCTACACCTTC. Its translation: CASSFGVQGSGYTF.

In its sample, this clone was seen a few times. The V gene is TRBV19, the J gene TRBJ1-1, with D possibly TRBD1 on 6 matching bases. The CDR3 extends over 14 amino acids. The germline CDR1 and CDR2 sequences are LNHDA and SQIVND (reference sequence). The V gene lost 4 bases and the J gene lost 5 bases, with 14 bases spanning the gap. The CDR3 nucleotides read TGTGCCAGTAGTAACCAGGGGCTCGGGACTGAAGCTTTCTTT. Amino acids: CASSNQGLGTEAFF. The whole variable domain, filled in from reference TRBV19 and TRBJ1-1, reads DGGITQSPKYLFRKEGQNVTLSCEQNLNHDAMYWYRQDPGQGLRLIYYSQIVNDFQKGDIAEGYSVSREKKESFPLTVTSAQKNPTAFYLCASSNQGLGTEAFFGQGTRLTVV.

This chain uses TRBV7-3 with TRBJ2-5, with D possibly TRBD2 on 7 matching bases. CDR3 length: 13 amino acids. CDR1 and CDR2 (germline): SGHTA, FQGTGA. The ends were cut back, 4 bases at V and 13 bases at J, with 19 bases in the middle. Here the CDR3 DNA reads TGTGCCAGCAGCTCCCGTGAGGGGGGGATTCTGTACTTC. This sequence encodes CASSSREGGILYF.

CDR3 in DNA: TGTGCCAGCAGCTTAGGACTACCTGTAGAGACCCAGTACTTC. Translating gives CASSLGLPVETQYF. This chain links TRBV7-7 with TRBJ2-5; maybe TRBD2 (5 bases). This CDR3 is 14 amino acids long. From germline, CDR1 is SSHAT and CDR2 FNYEAQ (reference sequence). The germline V and J ends were trimmed by 1 base and 4 bases, with 10 bases remaining between them. The full variable domain, rest sourced from reference TRBV7-7 and TRBJ2-5, is GAGVSQSPRYKVTKRGQDVTLRCDPISSHATLYWYQQALGQGPEFLTYFNYEAQPDKSGLPSDRFSAERPEGSISTLTIQRTEQRDSAMYRCASSLGLPVETQYFGPGTRLLVL.

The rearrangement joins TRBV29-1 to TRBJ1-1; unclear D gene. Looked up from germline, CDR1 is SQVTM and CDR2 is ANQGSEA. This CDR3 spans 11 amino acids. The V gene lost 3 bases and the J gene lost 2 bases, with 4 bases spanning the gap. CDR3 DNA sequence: TGCAGCGTTGACAGAAACACTGAAGCTTTCTTT. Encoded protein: CSVDRNTEAFF.

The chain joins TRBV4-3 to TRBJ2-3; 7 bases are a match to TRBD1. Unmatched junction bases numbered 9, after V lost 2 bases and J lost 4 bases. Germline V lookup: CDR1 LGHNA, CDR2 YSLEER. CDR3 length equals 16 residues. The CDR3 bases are TGCGCCAGCAGCCAACAACAGGGGTTGTATGCAGATACGCAGTATTTT. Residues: CASSQQQGLYADTQYF.

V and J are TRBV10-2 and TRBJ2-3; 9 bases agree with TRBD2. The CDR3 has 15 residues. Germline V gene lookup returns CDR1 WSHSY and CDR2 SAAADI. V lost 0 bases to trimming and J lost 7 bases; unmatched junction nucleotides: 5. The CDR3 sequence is CASSESASGGYTQYF. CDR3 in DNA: TGCGCCAGCAGTGAGTCGGCGAGCGGGGGGTATACGCAGTATTTT.

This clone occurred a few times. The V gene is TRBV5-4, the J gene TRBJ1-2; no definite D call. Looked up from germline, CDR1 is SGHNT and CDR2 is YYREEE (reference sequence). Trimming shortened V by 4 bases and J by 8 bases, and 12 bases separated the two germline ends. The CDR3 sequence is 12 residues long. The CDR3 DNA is TGTGCCAGCAGCCCTCCCCGAGGGGGCTACACCTTC. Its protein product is CASSPPRGGYTF.

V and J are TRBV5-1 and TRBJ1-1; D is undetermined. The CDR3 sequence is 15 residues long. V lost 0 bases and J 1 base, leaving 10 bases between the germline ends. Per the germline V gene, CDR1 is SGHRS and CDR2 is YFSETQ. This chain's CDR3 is CASSLERPGNTEAFF. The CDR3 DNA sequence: TGCGCCAGCAGCTTGGAGAGGCCGGGGAACACTGAAGCTTTCTTT.